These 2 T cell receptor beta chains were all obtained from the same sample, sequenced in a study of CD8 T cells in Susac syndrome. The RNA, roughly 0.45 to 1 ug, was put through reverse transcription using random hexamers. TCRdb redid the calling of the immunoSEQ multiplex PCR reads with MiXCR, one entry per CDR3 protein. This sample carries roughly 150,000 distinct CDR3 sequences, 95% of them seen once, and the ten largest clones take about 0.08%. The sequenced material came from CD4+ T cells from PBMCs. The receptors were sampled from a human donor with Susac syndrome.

Here the CDR3 DNA reads TGCGCCAGCAGCCAAGAGCGTTGGATTTACGAGCAGTACTTC. Its translation: CASSQERWIYEQYF. This rearrangement joins TRBV4-1 to TRBJ2-7; D remains ambiguous. The CDR3 spans 14 residues. Germline CDR1 reads MGHRA; CDR2 reads YSYEKL. V lost 0 bases and J 4 bases, leaving 10 bases between the germline ends.

For the CDR3, the DNA is TGTGCCAGCACCAACGGGGGGACAGGGGGCTCTGAAGCTTTCTTT. Protein product: CASTNGGTGGSEAFF. The rearrangement joins TRBV3-1 to TRBJ1-1, with 12 bases aligning to TRBD1. The germline gives CDR1 LGHDT, CDR2 YNNKEL (reference sequence). This CDR3 region has 15 residues. Losses at the gene ends were 7 bases for V and 6 bases for J; bases not matched to a gene: 9.